This TCR beta chain was captured in a study of blood T cell repertoires in COVID-19. Across the whole study: The study drew acute and convalescent COVID-19 samples from the United States, Italy and Spain. T cells, B-cell-depleted T cells, or PBMCs provided the cDNA or gDNA that served as material.

Method: immunoSEQ multiplex PCR; TCRdb's copy keeps in-frame clones and lacks some. The sample yields 70,000 to 95,000 clones, 75% to 90% seen once. The CDR3 is 15 amino acids. Trimming cost V 4 bases and J 1 base; bases outside gene matches: 5. Germline V CDR1 and CDR2: SGHRS, YFSETQ. The origin of this receptor is a man in his sixties or seventies with active or convalescent COVID-19. Sequencing input: peripheral blood. J is TRBJ1-2 and V is TRBV5-1; TRBD1 matches 9 bases. The CDR3 bases are TGCGCCAGCAGCAGGGACAGGGCTCTTAACTATGGCTACACCTTC. It specifies CASSRDRALNYGYTF. The variable domain in full, with the rest retrieved from reference TRBV5-1 and TRBJ1-2, is KAGVTQTPRYLIKTRGQQVTLSCSPISGHRSVSWYQQTPGQGLQFLFEYFSETQRNKGNFPGRFSGRQFSNSRSEMNVSTLELGDSALYLCASSRDRALNYGYTFGSGTRLTVV.